These T cell receptor beta chains were read from a single sample in a study of blood T cells in healthy people across ages. From the 5' RACE reads, TCRdb called clonotypes with MiXCR, one entry per CDR3 protein. The profile shows about 1,500,000 distinct CDR3 sequences, approximately 40% of them singletons. The material sequenced was blood. Receptors were obtained from a woman aged 18-29 years in good health. Both conserved end residues are part of each CDR3. D genes are given only for firm matches. Some rows have no size entry. The others give once, few or many, or a class for an expanded clone.

V	size	D	J	DNA	CDR3
TRBV5-6	.	.	TRBJ1-1	TGTGCCAGCAGCAAACTTTTCGAAGCTTTCTTT	CASSKLFEAFF
TRBV6-2/TRBV6-3	.	TRBD1	TRBJ1-5	TGTGCCAGCAGTTGGTCAGGGGGCGGTCAGCCCCAGCATTTT	CASSWSGGGQPQHF
TRBV7-2	few	TRBD1	TRBJ2-1	TGTGCCAGCGGCCGGGACAGGGGATTTAAGAATGAGCAGTTCTTC	CASGRDRGFKNEQFF
TRBV3-1	.	.	TRBJ2-4	TGTGCCAGCAGCCAAGATAGCTTCGCGGGGAACATTCAGTACTTC	CASSQDSFAGNIQYF
TRBV4-1	few	.	TRBJ1-1	TGCGCCAGCAGCCTCACCGGGGGCACCACGGACACTGAAGCTTTCTTT	CASSLTGGTTDTEAFF
TRBV4-1	.	.	TRBJ1-2	TGCGCCAGCAGCCAAGGTCAAGGGACCTTCTATGGCTACACCTTC	CASSQGQGTFYGYTF
TRBV6-5	once	.	TRBJ2-1	TGTGCCAGCAGTTACCAGTACAGCTACAATGAGCAGTTCTTC	CASSYQYSYNEQFF
TRBV15	few	TRBD2	TRBJ2-1	TGTGCCACCAGCAGTATGAGCGGGAGTTCTTTAGAGCAGTTCTTC	CATSSMSGSSLEQFF
TRBV28	few	.	TRBJ2-3	TGTGCCAGCAGTTTACGGGGGCTAGGAAGTGATACGCAGTATTTT	CASSLRGLGSDTQYF
TRBV18	.	TRBD1	TRBJ2-7	TGTGCCAGCTCGCGAGACAGGGACGGCGAGCAGTACTTC	CASSRDRDGEQYF
TRBV28	few	.	TRBJ1-2	TGTGCCAGCAGTCCCGAGGGGGGCTACACCTTC	CASSPEGGYTF